These 30 T cell receptor beta chains were sequenced from one sample in a study of breast tumors, draining lymph nodes, adjacent tissues. Breast cancer patients provided tissue from their axillary draining lymph nodes. TCRdb itself ran the multiplex PCR reads through MiXCR, one entry per CDR3 protein. The sample comprises approximately 280,000 distinct CDR3 sequences, more than 30% of which are singletons, and approximately 1% rests with the top ten. Material: axillary lymph node tissue. Receptor source: a female donor with breast cancer. Some clones in this sample may be carry-over from other donors' samples.

This clonotype was observed at least ten times. This chain joins TRBV7-9 and TRBJ2-6; D perhaps matches TRBD1 (5 bases). V was cut by 6 bases and J by 0 bases, with 15 bases left in between. CDR1 and CDR2 (germline): SEHNR, FQNEAQ (reference sequence). The CDR3 totals 17 residues. The CDR3 DNA sequence: TGTGCCAGCAGTTCAAGGACACGTAACTCTGGGGCCAACGTCCTGACTTTC. It yields the protein CASSSRTRNSGANVLTF. Based on the CDR3 plus reference TRBV7-9 and TRBJ2-6, the full variable domain is DTGVSQNPRHKITKRGQNVTFRCDPISEHNRLYWYRQTLGQGPEFLTYFQNEAQLEKSRLLSDRFSAERPKGSFSTLEIQRTEQGDSAMYLCASSSRTRNSGANVLTFGAGSRLTVL.

This clonotype was counted many times. The chain carries TRBV4-2 and TRBJ2-5, with a weak D call TRBD2 (5 bases). CDR1 is LGHNA, CDR2 YNFKEQ, per germline. CDR3 length: 15 residues. Between the trimmed V and J ends, which lost 1 base and 5 bases, there was a span of 14 bases. In DNA form, the CDR3 reads TGTGCCAGCAGCCAAGGTGGGCTAGCCGGGGAGACCCAGTACTTC. The encoded protein is CASSQGGLAGETQYF.

V usage is TRBV14 and J usage is TRBJ2-5; tentatively, D is TRBD2 (5 bases). V was clipped by 3 bases and J by 4 bases, with 12 bases between them. The CDR3 is made up of 14 amino acids. Germline loops: CDR1 SGHDN, CDR2 FVKESK. The CDR3 nucleotides are TGTGCCAGCAGCCAGTTAGGAGGTCGAGAGACCCAGTACTTC. Protein sequence: CASSQLGGRETQYF.

This clonotype showed up many times. The V and J genes are TRBV2 and TRBJ2-5, with D perhaps TRBD2 (5 bases). The CDR3 has 15 residues. V lost 8 bases and J lost 5, with 21 bases in between. The germline gives CDR1 SNHLY, CDR2 FYNNEI. The CDR3, as DNA: TGTGCCAGCCGCAACGGTCCGGGGAAAGGGGAGACCCAGTACTTC. This codes for CASRNGPGKGETQYF.

There are many counts of this clonotype. This chain uses TRBV20-1 with TRBJ1-5; no definite D call. The germline gives CDR1 DFQATT, CDR2 SNEGSKA (reference sequence). The CDR3 is 13 amino acids. V lost 3 bases, J lost 3 bases, and 9 bases lay in between. This CDR3 reads CSASLAVNQPQHF. CDR3 DNA: TGCAGTGCTAGTTTGGCAGTCAATCAGCCCCAGCATTTT.

To note about this clonotype: The junction shows a germline mismatch at one end, possibly a read error. The gene calls are TRBV29-1 and TRBJ2-5; 8 positions agree with TRBD2. This CDR3 contains 16 residues. The germline V gene encodes CDR1 SQVTM and CDR2 ANQGSEA. The CDR3 sequence is CSVVTGGRPISGTQHF. As DNA, the CDR3 is TGCAGCGTCGTGACGGGCGGGAGGCCCATTTCGGGGACCCAGCACTTC.

Note on this clonotype: A much larger clone is a single base away; this may be a read error. The CDR3 does not end in the conserved phenylalanine or tryptophan, so this is likely a read error. J is TRBJ2-2 and V is TRBV20-1, with TRBD2 matching over 7 bases. CDR1 is DFQATT, CDR2 SNEGSKA, per germline (reference sequence). The CDR3 is 14 amino acids. The junction had 3 bases not matched to a gene; V was cut back by 0 bases and J by 5 bases. The chain's CDR3 is CSARDVGGTGELFS. The CDR3 DNA reads as TGCAGTGCTAGAGATGTGGGAGGGACCGGGGAGCTGTTTTCT.

The table lists this clonotype with many counts. V gene TRBV2 combines with J gene TRBJ2-1; D gene ambiguous. There are 13 residues in the CDR3. With 1 base removed from V and 4 bases from J, the gap between germline ends came to 5 bases. The germline gives CDR1 SNHLY, CDR2 FYNNEI. DNA for the CDR3: TGTGCCAGCAGTGAAGTCGGTTACAATGAGCAGTTCTTC. This gives the protein CASSEVGYNEQFF. Complete variable domain (other parts from reference TRBV2 and TRBJ2-1): EPEVTQTPSHQVTQMGQEVILRCVPISNHLYFYWYRQILGQKVEFLVSFYNNEISEKSEIFDDQFSVERPDGSNFTLKIRSTKLEDSAMYFCASSEVGYNEQFFGPGTRLTVL.

In this sample, this clonotype turned up a few times. The chain is built from TRBV7-3 and TRBJ2-4, with 8 bases that match TRBD2. The CDR3 is 14 amino acids. Germline trimming cut 2 bases from V and 8 bases from J; bases unmatched to any gene: 5. Germline-derived CDR1 and CDR2 are SGHTA and FQGTGA. The CDR3 DNA is TGTGCCAGCAGCTTATCAGCGGGAGTTGACATTCAGTACTTC. Protein sequence: CASSLSAGVDIQYF.

The chain recombines TRBV30 with TRBJ1-2; D uncertain. This CDR3 has 12 residues. V lost 1 base and J 4 bases, leaving 7 bases between the germline ends. Germline CDR1 is GTSNPN and CDR2 is SVGIG (reference sequence). The CDR3 sequence: CAWSDRLYGYTF. The CDR3 DNA follows: TGTGCCTGGAGTGACCGACTCTATGGCTACACCTTC.

The chain employs TRBV11-3 and TRBJ2-7, with a weak D call TRBD2 (6 bases). V was clipped by 3 bases and J by 9 bases, with 21 bases between them. The CDR3 is 15 amino acids. Germline V gives CDR1 SGHNT, CDR2 YENEEA. The CDR3 DNA is TGTGCCAGCAGCTTGGAGGCTAGCGCGAGGGTTCCGCAGTACTTC. It encodes CASSLEASARVPQYF.

The table lists this clonotype with many counts. The J gene is TRBJ2-1, the V gene TRBV19; 12 positions match TRBD2. V lost 7 bases and J lost 7; bases outside the gene matches: 8. Germline CDR1 and CDR2: LNHDA and SQIVND (reference sequence). The CDR3 is 15 amino acids. In DNA, the CDR3 is TGTGCCAGTACCCCACTAGCGGGAGGTGTAAATGAGCAGTTCTTC. Translation gives CASTPLAGGVNEQFF.

This rearrangement joins TRBV19 to TRBJ2-3, with 9 bases lining up with TRBD2. CDR3 length: 14 amino acids. With 11 bases clipped from V and 0 bases from J, the junction kept 6 bases outside the gene matches. CDR1 is LNHDA and CDR2 is SQIVND in the germline V gene (reference sequence). The CDR3 protein is CAWSAGGSTDTQYF. The CDR3 DNA reads TGTGCCTGGAGTGCGGGAGGGAGCACAGATACGCAGTATTTT. The full variable domain, completed using reference TRBV19 and TRBJ2-3, is DGGITQSPKYLFRKEGQNVTLSCEQNLNHDAMYWYRQDPGQGLRLIYYSQIVNDFQKGDIAEGYSVSREKKESFPLTVTSAQKNPTAFYLCAWSAGGSTDTQYFGPGTRLTVL.

This clonotype was counted ten times or more. The V and J genes are TRBV12-3 or TRBV12-4 and TRBJ1-4; TRBD1 aligns across 9 bases. The CDR3 is 15 residues long. V shed 2 bases and J 11 bases; nucleotides not matched to a gene: 9. CDR3 sequence reads: CASSLRDRAGGKLFF. In nucleotides, the CDR3 is TGTGCCAGCAGTTTACGGGACAGGGCCGGGGGGAAACTGTTTTTT.

This clonotype was seen ten or more times. This sequence joins TRBV10-1 and TRBJ2-3; a possible D gene is TRBD1 (6 bases). The V and J ends lost 0 bases and 2 bases respectively, with 18 bases between them. Looked up from germline, CDR1 is WNHNN and CDR2 is SYGVQD (reference sequence). The CDR3 runs 18 residues. CDR3 sequence reads: CASSESRYAGAFTDTQYF. The CDR3 nucleotides are TGCGCCAGCAGTGAGTCGAGATACGCAGGGGCCTTCACAGATACGCAGTATTTT.

At least ten counts were recorded for this clonotype. V usage is TRBV9 and J usage is TRBJ2-1; D ambiguous. Germline V gene lookup returns CDR1 SGDLS and CDR2 YYNGEE. V lost 5 bases, J lost 3 bases, and 12 bases lay in between. This CDR3 region has 14 residues. This chain's CDR3 is CASSDGSVYNEQFF. DNA of the CDR3: TGTGCCAGCAGTGACGGGTCGGTCTACAATGAGCAGTTCTTC.

This clonotype came up many times. CDR3 loop: CASSLFGQETQYF. CDR3 in DNA: TGTGCCAGCAGCTTATTTGGGCAGGAGACCCAGTACTTC. The chain carries TRBV7-2 and TRBJ2-5, with D hard to call. Looked up from germline, CDR1 is SGHTA and CDR2 is FQGNSA. The V gene lost 2 bases and the J gene lost 5 bases, with 9 bases spanning the gap. This CDR3 comprises 13 residues.

The chain couples TRBV5-1 to TRBJ2-3; either TRBD1 or TRBD2 may fit D (5 bases each). V was cut by 4 bases and J by 8 bases, with 14 bases left in between. The CDR3 contains 13 residues. CDR1 is SGHRS, CDR2 YFSETQ, per germline. CDR3 loop: CASSARSGGTQYF. The CDR3 nucleotides read TGCGCCAGCAGCGCTCGATCTGGGGGTACGCAGTATTTT. The full variable domain, completed using reference TRBV5-1 and TRBJ2-3, is KAGVTQTPRYLIKTRGQQVTLSCSPISGHRSVSWYQQTPGQGLQFLFEYFSETQRNKGNFPGRFSGRQFSNSRSEMNVSTLELGDSALYLCASSARSGGTQYFGPGTRLTVL.

This clonotype was counted ten times or more. J is TRBJ2-2 and V is TRBV15, with no clear D. The CDR3 length is 13 residues. Trimming left V 0 bases short and J 8 bases short, with 7 bases between. The germline V gene encodes CDR1 LNHNV and CDR2 YYDKDF (reference sequence). The CDR3 spells CATSREVGGELFF. CDR3 in DNA: TGTGCCACCAGCAGAGAGGTCGGAGGGGAGCTGTTTTTT. The complete variable domain, with remaining parts taken from reference TRBV15 and TRBJ2-2, reads DAMVIQNPRYQVTQFGKPVTLSCSQTLNHNVMYWYQQKSSQAPKLLFHYYDKDFNNEADTPDNFQSRRPNTSFCFLDIRSPGLGDTAMYLCATSREVGGELFFGEGSRLTVL.

On this clonotype: This sequence may be a read error, since a much larger clone differs from it by one base. The chain has TRBV5-8 and TRBJ2-7; D gene uncertain. Germline values: CDR1 SGHTS, CDR2 YDEGEE. There are 13 residues in the CDR3. For the CDR3, the DNA is TGTGCCAGCAGTTTGGACCGCGTGAGCGAGCGGTACTTC. It is translated as CASSLDRVSERYF.

Ten or more counts support this clonotype. This chain joins TRBV10-3 and TRBJ2-1; a possible D gene is TRBD1 (5 bases). Trimming removed 8 bases at V and 8 bases at J, with 10 bases between. Germline lookup yields CDR1 ENHRY and CDR2 SYGVKD. The CDR3 totals 11 residues. The CDR3 coding sequence is TGTGCCATCGGGCTGACAGATGAGCAGTTCTTC. Translating it yields CAIGLTDEQFF.

Concerning this clonotype: A much bigger clone sits one base away, suggesting this may be a read error. The CDR3 region is CSARDLMRTSEQYF. The CDR3 DNA reads as TGCAGTGCTAGAGATCTCATGAGGACTTCCGAGCAGTACTTC. V gene TRBV20-1 combines with J gene TRBJ2-7; possible D gene TRBD2, 5 bases. The V end lost 0 bases, the J end lost 6 bases, and 15 bases lay between the germline ends. This CDR3 has 14 amino acids. Germline V lookup: CDR1 DFQATT, CDR2 SNEGSKA (reference sequence).

This chain joins TRBV4-2 and TRBJ2-1; 9 bases line up with TRBD2. This CDR3 comprises 19 residues. Germline CDR1 is LGHNA and CDR2 is YNFKEQ. V lost 4 bases to trimming and J lost 1 base; unmatched junction nucleotides: 14. CDR3 DNA sequence: TGTGCCAGCAGCCGGATTGTATGGCGGGAGGGCCTATCCTACAATGAGCAGTTCTTC. It encodes CASSRIVWREGLSYNEQFF.

This clonotype showed up many times. The chain joins TRBV4-3 to TRBJ2-7, with 8 bases aligning to TRBD1. The CDR3 consists of 13 residues. Germline CDR1 reads LGHNA; CDR2 reads YSLEER. Losses at the gene ends were 4 bases for V and 7 bases for J; bases not matched to a gene: 6. The CDR3 coding sequence is TGCGCCAGCAGCCCTCGGACAGGGAGGGAGCAGTACTTC. Its protein product is CASSPRTGREQYF.

This clonotype came up many times. This chain uses TRBV4-2 with TRBJ1-5, with 9 bases identical to TRBD1. CDR3 length equals 15 residues. The V gene's germline CDR1 is LGHNA and CDR2 YNFKEQ. V dropped 4 bases and J dropped 7; count of bases not matched to a gene: 8. CDR3 in amino acids: CASSRGQGLEQPQHF. DNA for the CDR3: TGTGCCAGCAGCCGCGGACAGGGGTTGGAGCAGCCCCAGCATTTT.

On this clonotype: Being one base from a much bigger clone, this may be a read error. The J gene is TRBJ2-3, the V gene TRBV20-1, with no clear D. The CDR3 sequence is 14 residues long. Germline values: CDR1 DFQATT, CDR2 SNEGSKA (reference sequence). The CDR3 region is CSALGVLSTATQYF. CDR3 DNA sequence: TGCAGTGCGCTAGGAGTCCTTAGCACAGCTACGCAGTATTTT.

V and J are TRBV18 and TRBJ2-3; D is unresolved. The CDR3 consists of 12 residues. Germline loops: CDR1 KGHSH, CDR2 LQKENI. Trimming left V 4 bases short and J 5 bases short, with 7 bases between. The CDR3 spells CASSLTGDTQYF. CDR3 DNA: TGTGCCAGCTCACTTACGGGAGATACGCAGTATTTT.

This clonotype was counted many times. The rearrangement joins TRBV12-3 or TRBV12-4 to TRBJ2-3, with 7 positions matching TRBD2. The CDR3 sequence is 15 residues long. J gave up 4 bases and V 3 bases, and 7 bases lay outside the gene matches. For the CDR3, the DNA is TGTGCCAGCAGTTTTAGGTGGCTAGCGGCAGATACGCAGTATTTT. Encoded protein: CASSFRWLAADTQYF.

About this clonotype itself: A much larger clone lies a single base off, so this may be a read error. The rearrangement uses TRBV12-5 and TRBJ2-7; TRBD1 is a possible D gene (6 bases). CDR3 length equals 14 residues. Germline assignment: CDR1 LGHNT and CDR2 FRNRAP. The CDR3 DNA follows: TGTGCTAGTGGTTCTACCAGGGGTTCCTACGAGCAGTGCTTC. Translating it yields CASGSTRGSYEQCF. Supplemented by reference TRBV12-5 and TRBJ2-7, the full variable domain reads DARVTQTPRHKVTEMGQEVTMRCQPILGHNTVFWYRQTMMQGLELLAYFRNRAPLDDSGMPKDRFSAEMPDATLATLKIQPSEPRDSAVYFCASGSTRGSYEQCFGPGTRLTVT.

DNA of the CDR3: TGTGCCAGCAGTTATGCGGGACTAGCGGGAGGGGTGAGCTCCTACAATGAGCAGTTCTTC. Its translation: CASSYAGLAGGVSSYNEQFF. This chain connects TRBV6-6 to TRBJ2-1, with 16 positions matching TRBD2. Losses at the gene ends were 3 bases for V and 0 bases for J; bases not matched to a gene: 8. This CDR3 has 20 residues. Germline CDR1 reads MNHNY; CDR2 reads SVGAGI (reference sequence).